Listed below are T cell receptor beta chains from one sample, sequenced in a study of T-cell memory formation after mild COVID-19. In TCRdb, the 5' RACE reads were re-called with MiXCR into one record per CDR3 protein. Of some 300,000 distinct CDR3 sequences in the sample, 20% were seen once. The sequenced sample was PBMCs or a T cell subset sorted from them (not recorded which). These receptors came from a man aged 18 to 35 who had mild COVID-19 (a few samples of this study predate the infection). Cell type and time point are not known. Each CDR3 is given with its conserved first and last residue. A D gene is named only where the DNA matches it firmly. Clone size is shown for a subset of rows, as once, few, many or a class of expanded clone.

j_call clone_size v_call d_call cdr3_nt cdr3_aa
TRBJ2-5 - TRBV5-1 - TGCGCCAGCAACCCCCAGCCTAGCGAGGAGACCCAGTACTTC CASNPQPSEETQYF
TRBJ1-2 - TRBV7-9 TRBD1 TGTGCCAGCGATTTCCCCCGGGACAGGGGAACCTATGGCTACACCTTC CASDFPRDRGTYGYTF
TRBJ1-1 - TRBV7-9 - TGTGCCAGCAGCTCCAGTGCGGACAGATCGACTGAAGCTTTCTTT CASSSSADRSTEAFF
TRBJ2-3 - TRBV6-6 TRBD2 TGTGCCAGCAGTCTAGCGGGGGTTATAACTAGCACAGATACGCAGTATTTT CASSLAGVITSTDTQYF
TRBJ2-1 - TRBV5-1 TRBD2 TGCGCCACTAGCGCCGGGGGGGCTAACAATGAGCAGTTCTTC CATSAGGANNEQFF
TRBJ2-1 - TRBV29-1 - TGCAGCGTTGAACGAGGGAAGGGCTATGAGCAGTTCTTC CSVERGKGYEQFF
TRBJ1-2 few TRBV10-3 - TGTGCCATCAGTGAGTCGTGGGGGATCTTCGACTATGGCTACACCTTC CAISESWGIFDYGYTF
TRBJ2-1 many TRBV3-1 - TGTGCCAGCAGCCTTAGGTACAATGAGCAGTTCTTC CASSLRYNEQFF
TRBJ2-1 - TRBV12-3/TRBV12-4 TRBD2 TGTGCCAGCAGTTCCAGTGGGCGGGGGGGCGACTACAATGAGCAGTTCTTC CASSSSGRGGDYNEQFF
TRBJ2-2 - TRBV7-2 - TGTGCCAGCAGCTTAGTCTGGAGTACCGGGGAGCTGTTTTTT CASSLVWSTGELFF
TRBJ2-1 many TRBV2 TRBD1 TGTGCCAGCAGTGGCCCGGGACAGGGGTACAATGAGCAGTTCTTC CASSGPGQGYNEQFF
TRBJ2-3 few TRBV12-3/TRBV12-4 - TGTGCCAGCAGTAGGGACGGCGGCACAGATACGCAGTATTTT CASSRDGGTDTQYF
TRBJ2-3 few TRBV11-2 - TGTGCCAGCAGCTCCTCTATAGTGTGGACGCAGTATTTT CASSSSIVWTQYF
TRBJ2-1 - TRBV7-8 - TGTGCCAGCAGCAGACAAGGAGGCAGCTCCTACAATGAGCAGTTCTTC CASSRQGGSSYNEQFF
TRBJ2-3 few TRBV3-1 TRBD1 TGTGCCAGCAGCCAGCCGGGACAGGGAACAGATACGCAGTATTTT CASSQPGQGTDTQYF
TRBJ1-3 - TRBV2 - TGTGCCAGCAGTGAAGGGCAGCCTGGAAACACCATATATTTT CASSEGQPGNTIYF
TRBJ1-6 - TRBV6-5 - TGTGCCAGCAGTTACCAGTCAGGGGCGGAATCACCCCTCCACTTT CASSYQSGAESPLHF
TRBJ2-3 many TRBV5-1 - TGCGCCAGCCACGCGGGAACAGATACGCAGTATTTT CASHAGTDTQYF
TRBJ2-1 few TRBV4-3 - TGCGCCAGCAGCCAAGAGGGGGCGTCCTACAATGAGCAGTTCTTC CASSQEGASYNEQFF
TRBJ1-5 - TRBV6-2/TRBV6-3 TRBD1 TGTGCCAGCAGTTACAGGGACAGTAGCAATCAGCCCCAGCATTTT CASSYRDSSNQPQHF
TRBJ2-1 - TRBV4-1 TRBD2 TGCGCCAGCAGTCGGACTAGCGGGGGGCTCAACAATGAGCAGTTCTTC CASSRTSGGLNNEQFF
TRBJ2-1 - TRBV7-9 - TGTGCCAGCAGCTTAGCTTTGGGAGATGAGTTCTTC CASSLALGDEFF
TRBJ2-1 few TRBV5-8 - TGTGCCAGCAACTTGTGGGGGGGCAACGATGAGCAGTTCTTC CASNLWGGNDEQFF